This T cell receptor (beta chain) stems from a study of shared clonotypes between healthy human individuals. Study at large: Each donor's CD8 memory used one plate, CD8 naive two, each CD4 subset three.

Measured with immunoSEQ multiplex PCR; TCRdb has only the in-frame clones, and not every one. The sample has 600,000 to 750,000 clones; 72% are singletons. Germline CDR1 and CDR2: SGHKS and YYEKEE (reference sequence). Trimming took 4 bases from V and 8 from J, leaving 15 bases between them. The CDR3 has 14 residues. The source is a woman aged 25 to 39 in good health. The sequenced sample consisted of memory CD4+ T cells sorted from blood. Regarding subset: CD45RA-negative fraction. This chain links TRBV5-5 with TRBJ1-4; the D is unclear. CDR3 in amino acids: CASSPQGTDEKLFF. In DNA form, the CDR3 reads TGTGCCAGCAGCCCACAAGGTACCGACGAAAAACTGTTTTTT.